This record concerns one TCR beta chain sequence. Its antigen remains unknown. The entry originates in a study of CXCR3-negative and CXCR3-positive naive CD8 T cells. Study-wide results and limits: After cryopreservation, CXCR3 expression dropped partially; most assays used fresh PBMCs. Naive cells that were CXCR3-positive had more hydrophobic TRB CDR3s (compared with CXCR3-negative naive cells). Memory CD8+ cells had much lower diversity, and both naive subsets had comparably high diversity.

With UMI labels, 5' RACE was used to prepare the TRB cDNA libraries. One entry per CDR3 protein, without DNA, is what TCRdb gives after re-calling the 5' RACE reads. Its table records approximately 90,000 distinct CDR3 sequences. The naive CD8+ gate required CD45RO-CCR7+CD27+CD95- phenotype. CDR1 is MGHDK and CDR2 is SYGVNS in the germline V gene. This CDR3 has 13 residues. The chain is built from TRBV25-1 and TRBJ1-2. The sequencing sample was made of naive CXCR3+ CD8+ T cells from blood. Subset in this sample: CD45RO-CCR7+CD27+CD95- naive CD8+ T cells expressing CXCR3 (TNR3+). This receptor was identified in a human donor in good health. Some clones in this sample may be carry-over from other donors' samples. The CDR3 sequence is CASSEFFDYGYTF.